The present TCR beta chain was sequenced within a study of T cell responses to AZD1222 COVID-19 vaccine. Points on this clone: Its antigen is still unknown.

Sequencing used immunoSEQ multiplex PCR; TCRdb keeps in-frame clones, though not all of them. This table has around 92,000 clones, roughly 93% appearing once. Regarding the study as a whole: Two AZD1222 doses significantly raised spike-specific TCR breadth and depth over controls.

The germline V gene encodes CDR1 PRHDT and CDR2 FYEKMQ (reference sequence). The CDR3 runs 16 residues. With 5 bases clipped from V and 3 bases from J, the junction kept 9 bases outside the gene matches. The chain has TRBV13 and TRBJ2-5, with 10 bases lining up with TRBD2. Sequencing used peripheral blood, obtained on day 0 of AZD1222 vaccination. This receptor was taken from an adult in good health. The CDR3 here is CASSKRLAGDEETQYF. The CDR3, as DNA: TGTGCCAGCAGCAAAAGACTAGCGGGCGATGAAGAGACCCAGTACTTC. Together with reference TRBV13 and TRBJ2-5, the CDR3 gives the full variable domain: AAGVIQSPRHLIKEKRETATLKCYPIPRHDTVYWYQQGPGQDPQFLISFYEKMQSDKGSIPDRFSAQQFSDYHSELNMSSLELGDSALYFCASSKRLAGDEETQYFGPGTRLLVL.